Below, 21 T cell receptor beta chains from the same sample are listed, as sequenced in a study of blood T cell repertoires in COVID-19. TCRdb's copy holds only in-frame clones and misses some; the assay was immunoSEQ multiplex PCR. The sample contains just under 350,000 clones, about 93% of which appear only once. The sample comprised peripheral blood. These receptors were collected from a woman between 18 and 30 years old who had recovered from COVID-19.

The chain links TRBV6-1 to TRBJ2-1, with 14 bases fitting TRBD2. Germline V gene data show CDR1 as MNHNS and CDR2 as SASEGT. This CDR3 has 16 residues. The J segment lost 13 bases and the V segment lost 6 bases, leaving 14 bases of the junction unmatched. The CDR3 DNA reads as TGTGCCAGCAGAGAAAAAGGGACTAGCGGGAGTCCTAAACAGTTCTTC. It translates to CASREKGTSGSPKQFF.

The V gene is TRBV6-5, the J gene TRBJ2-5, with 9 nucleotides matching TRBD2. V lost 9 bases to trimming and J lost 5 bases; unmatched junction nucleotides: 13. CDR3 size: 15 residues. Germline assignment: CDR1 MNHEY and CDR2 SVGAGI. CDR3 region: CASSPGLAGRETQYF. The CDR3 DNA reads TGTGCCAGTAGTCCGGGACTAGCTGGACGGGAGACCCAGTACTTC.

The V call is TRBV2, the J call TRBJ1-2; unclear D gene. Trimming shortened V by 6 bases and J by 2 bases, and 13 bases separated the two germline ends. Per the germline V gene, CDR1 is SNHLY and CDR2 is FYNNEI. This CDR3 spans 14 amino acids. CDR3 bases: TGTGCCAGCAGGTGGAGGGCACTAAACTATGGCTACACCTTC. Residues: CASRWRALNYGYTF.

The rearrangement links TRBV5-4 to TRBJ2-2, with 7 bases lining up with TRBD2. The ends lost 0 bases at V and 8 bases at J; junction bases unmatched: 13. The CDR3 totals 17 residues. Germline V CDR1 and CDR2: SGHNT, YYREEE (reference sequence). CDR3 nucleotide sequence: TGTGCCAGCAGCTTGGCCTATGCGAGGGAGGGATTGGGGGAGCTGTTTTTT. Its translation is CASSLAYAREGLGELFF. Drawing the rest from reference TRBV5-4 and TRBJ2-2, the complete variable domain is ETGVTQSPTHLIKTRGQQVTLRCSSQSGHNTVSWYQQALGQGPQFIFQYYREEENGRGNFPPRFSGLQFPNYSSELNVNALELDDSALYLCASSLAYAREGLGELFFGEGSRLTVL.

The chain is built from TRBV20-1 and TRBJ2-5; the D gene is possibly TRBD1 (6 bases). Germline V gives CDR1 DFQATT, CDR2 SNEGSKA (reference sequence). The CDR3 sequence is 13 residues long. V dropped 3 bases and J dropped 4 bases, with 12 bases sitting between them. The CDR3 region has the DNA TGCAGTGCTAGTATACGCAGGGGAGAGACCCAGTACTTC. Its protein product is CSASIRRGETQYF.

The CDR3 nucleotides are TGTGCCAGCAGCTCCTACAGGGGTCCCAACAATGAGCAGTTCTTC. Translating gives CASSSYRGPNNEQFF. J is TRBJ2-1 and V is TRBV7-9, with TRBD1 matching 7 bases. Germline trimming cut 4 bases from V and 5 bases from J; bases unmatched to any gene: 8. This CDR3 has 15 residues. Germline assignment: CDR1 SEHNR and CDR2 FQNEAQ (reference sequence).

The chain uses TRBV7-2 and TRBJ2-2, with 7 bases matching TRBD2. CDR3 size: 15 residues. V shed 3 bases, J shed 8 bases, and the junction held 9 bases outside the gene matches. Germline values: CDR1 SGHTA, CDR2 FQGNSA. The chain's CDR3 is CASSFEGLAEGELFF. The CDR3 DNA reads TGTGCCAGCAGCTTTGAAGGCCTAGCGGAAGGGGAGCTGTTTTTT. The variable domain in full, completed from reference TRBV7-2 and TRBJ2-2, reads GAGVSQSPSNKVTEKGKDVELRCDPISGHTALYWYRQSLGQGLEFLIYFQGNSAPDKSGLPSDRFSAERTGGSVSTLTIQRTQQEDSAVYLCASSFEGLAEGELFFGEGSRLTVL.

J is TRBJ2-1 and V is TRBV13; D might be TRBD2 (6 bases). Per germline, CDR1 PRHDT and CDR2 FYEKMQ (reference sequence). This CDR3 contains 16 residues. V was clipped by 3 bases and J by 5 bases, with 17 bases between them. The CDR3 protein is CASSLGLASPHNEQFF. In DNA, the CDR3 is TGTGCCAGCAGCTTGGGGCTAGCGTCACCCCACAATGAGCAGTTCTTC.

This rearrangement joins TRBV18 to TRBJ2-7; 8 bases agree with TRBD2. The CDR3 contains 17 residues. Losses at the gene ends were 2 bases for V and 0 bases for J; bases not matched to a gene: 9. CDR1 is KGHSH, CDR2 LQKENI, per germline. CDR3 coding DNA: TGTGCCAGCTCACCATCCGGGGGCGGGACTAGCTCCTACGAGCAGTACGTC. As protein: CASSPSGGGTSSYEQYV.

This chain joins TRBV11-2 and TRBJ2-3; possible D gene TRBD1, 6 bases. Trimming removed 6 bases at V and 4 bases at J, with 14 bases between. The CDR3 spans 14 residues. Germline values: CDR1 SGHAT, CDR2 FQNNGV. CDR3 residues: CASRIPEGADTQYF. For the CDR3, the DNA is TGTGCCAGCAGGATACCCGAGGGGGCAGATACGCAGTATTTT. The full variable domain, in which reference TRBV11-2 and TRBJ2-3 provide the parts outside the CDR3, is EAGVAQSPRYKIIEKRQSVAFWCNPISGHATLYWYQQILGQGPKLLIQFQNNGVVDDSQLPKDRFSAERLKGVDSTLKIQPAKLEDSAVYLCASRIPEGADTQYFGPGTRLTVL.

The CDR3 DNA reads TGTGCCAGCAGCCCAGGGGGCTGGGGTGTACAAGGCTACACCTTC. Encoded protein: CASSPGGWGVQGYTF. The rearrangement joins TRBV5-4 to TRBJ1-2, with 8 nucleotides matching TRBD1. V gave up 4 bases and J gave up 8 bases; unmatched junction bases: 13. The CDR3 covers 15 residues. The germline V gene encodes CDR1 SGHNT and CDR2 YYREEE (reference sequence).

On this clone: The same CDR3 is also encoded by other DNA sequences in this sample. The chain uses TRBV9 and TRBJ2-3; D gene unclear. This CDR3 has 13 amino acids. Trimming cost V 0 bases and J 1 base, with 3 bases left between them. Looked up from germline, CDR1 is SGDLS and CDR2 is YYNGEE. CDR3 DNA: TGTGCCAGCAGCGTAGCGGGCACAGATACGCAGTATTTT. Encoded protein: CASSVAGTDTQYF.

The chain joins TRBV3-1 (or the pseudogene TRBV3-2) to TRBJ2-1; 9 bases match TRBD2. V lost 4 bases, J lost 9 bases, and 16 bases stayed unmatched. This CDR3 has 17 residues. Germline values: CDR1 LGHDT, CDR2 YNNKEL (reference sequence). CDR3 sequence reads: CASSLSPPGLAPLEQFF. CDR3 coding DNA: TGTGCCAGCAGCCTTTCCCCCCCGGGACTAGCACCCCTTGAGCAGTTCTTC.

V and J are TRBV5-5 and TRBJ2-7; TRBD2 is a possible D gene (6 bases). The V and J ends lost 4 bases and 2 bases respectively, with 13 bases between them. The CDR3 has 14 residues. Germline loops: CDR1 SGHKS, CDR2 YYEKEE (reference sequence). This chain's CDR3 is CASSRDSLTYEQYV. CDR3 in DNA: TGTGCCAGCAGCCGGGACTCCCTGACCTACGAGCAGTACGTC.

The gene calls are TRBV19 and TRBJ1-6, with D possibly being TRBD1 (5 bases). V lost 6 bases, J lost 9 bases, and 12 bases lay in between. The CDR3 loop spans 13 amino acids. Germline V lookup: CDR1 LNHDA, CDR2 SQIVND (reference sequence). CDR3 nucleotide sequence: TGTGCCAGTAGCGGGGGGTTGGGTTCACCCCTCCACTTT. Translating it yields CASSGGLGSPLHF.

The chain uses TRBV4-1 and TRBJ2-7; 8 bases are shared with TRBD1. There are 21 residues in the CDR3. Trimming took 2 bases from V and 2 from J; bases not matched to a gene: 23. CDR1 MGHRA and CDR2 YSYEKL come from the germline V gene. CDR3 amino acids: CASSQRSGVQSDRGPTYEQYV. The CDR3, as DNA: TGCGCCAGCAGCCAAAGATCGGGGGTACAAAGTGACAGGGGCCCTACCTACGAGCAGTACGTC.

V is TRBV5-1 and J is TRBJ1-2; D unclear. The germline gives CDR1 SGHRS, CDR2 YFSETQ. The V end was cut by 0 bases, the J end by 2 bases, with 11 bases between. The CDR3 spans 15 residues. In DNA, the CDR3 is TGCGCCAGCAGCTTGGGACAAAACGCAAACTATGGCTACACCTTC. Translating gives CASSLGQNANYGYTF.

The chain links TRBV7-2 to TRBJ1-2, with TRBD1 matching 7 bases. CDR3 size: 13 residues. Germline V gives CDR1 SGHTA, CDR2 FQGNSA. Unmatched junction bases numbered 4, after V lost 4 bases and J lost 5 bases. CDR3 bases: TGTGCCAGCAGCTCCGACAGGGCATATGGCTACACCTTC. Its translation is CASSSDRAYGYTF.

The J gene is TRBJ1-1, the V gene TRBV11-3; D not certain. The germline CDR1 and CDR2 sequences are SGHNT and YENEEA. The CDR3 spans 13 residues. V lost 5 bases to trimming and J lost 5 bases, with 12 bases between them. The DNA for the CDR3 is TGTGCCAGCAGCGCGGGTCTGGGGACTGAAGCTTTCTTT. This gives the protein CASSAGLGTEAFF.

CDR3 nucleotide sequence: TGTGCCAGCAGCTTAATGTCTAGCGGGATCTACACAGATACGCAGTATTTT. Protein sequence: CASSLMSSGIYTDTQYF. This chain links TRBV7-9 with TRBJ2-3; 9 bases are shared with TRBD2. The CDR3 is 17 amino acids. CDR1 and CDR2 from the germline V gene are SEHNR and FQNEAQ (reference sequence). V lost 2 bases and J lost 2; bases outside the gene matches: 8.

This rearrangement joins TRBV3-1 (or the pseudogene TRBV3-2) to TRBJ1-1, with 7 bases fitting TRBD1. The V and J ends lost 4 bases and 0 bases, in that order; junction bases with no gene match: 5. In germline, CDR1 is LGHDT, CDR2 YNNKEL (reference sequence). This CDR3 comprises 15 residues. CDR3 DNA sequence: TGTGCCAGCAGCCCCAGACAGGGAATGAACACTGAAGCTTTCTTT. This sequence encodes CASSPRQGMNTEAFF.